These T cell receptor beta chains were read from a single sample in a study of monozygotic twins with cystic fibrosis. TCRdb keeps only in-frame clones here, not all; method: immunoSEQ multiplex PCR. The table shows about 22,000 clones, with roughly 89% occurring only once. Sequencing used blood. The source of these receptors is a woman aged 30 to 39 with cystic fibrosis. Each CDR3 is given with its conserved first and last residue. D genes are given only for firm matches. Rows may omit the clone size; those that give it use once, few, many or a size class.

D gene: -
clone size: -
V gene: TRBV7-2
CDR3 length: 13
J gene: TRBJ2-3
CDR3 protein: CASSLEKTDTQYF
CDR3 DNA: TGTGCCAGCAGCTTAGAAAAAACAGATACGCAGTATTTT

D gene: -
clone size: -
V gene: TRBV18
CDR3 length: 18
J gene: TRBJ2-5
CDR3 protein: CASSPPELTPRGQETQYF
CDR3 DNA: TGTGCCAGCTCACCACCGGAGTTAACTCCCAGGGGCCAAGAGACCCAGTACTTC

D gene: -
clone size: -
V gene: TRBV27
CDR3 length: 13
J gene: TRBJ1-2
CDR3 protein: CASSFGRLGGYTF
CDR3 DNA: TGTGCCAGCAGTTTCGGCAGGCTAGGGGGCTACACCTTC

D gene: -
clone size: -
V gene: TRBV5-1
CDR3 length: 15
J gene: TRBJ1-1
CDR3 protein: CASSLAGGLGTEAFF
CDR3 DNA: TGCGCCAGCAGCTTGGCCGGAGGGTTGGGCACTGAAGCTTTCTTT

D gene: TRBD1
clone size: -
V gene: TRBV6-1
CDR3 length: 15
J gene: TRBJ1-2
CDR3 protein: CASSVYPGQTFGYTF
CDR3 DNA: TGTGCCAGCAGTGTTTACCCGGGACAGACTTTCGGCTACACCTTC

D gene: TRBD1
clone size: -
V gene: TRBV19
CDR3 length: 18
J gene: TRBJ1-5
CDR3 protein: CASSTPGTGFFRPQPQHF
CDR3 DNA: TGTGCCAGTAGTACCCCCGGGACAGGGTTCTTTCGTCCGCAGCCCCAGCATTTT

D gene: TRBD1
clone size: -
V gene: TRBV19
CDR3 length: 15
J gene: TRBJ1-1
CDR3 protein: CASSRDSGGNTEAFF
CDR3 DNA: TGTGCCAGTAGTAGGGACAGTGGCGGGAACACTGAAGCTTTCTTT

D gene: -
clone size: -
V gene: TRBV6-1
CDR3 length: 15
J gene: TRBJ2-5
CDR3 protein: CASSGGSADVRTQYF
CDR3 DNA: TGTGCCAGCAGTGGGGGGAGCGCCGATGTCAGAACCCAGTACTTC

D gene: -
clone size: -
V gene: TRBV21-1
CDR3 length: 18
J gene: TRBJ2-3
CDR3 protein: CASSKGAGTVPSTDTQYF
CDR3 DNA: TGTGCCAGCAGCAAAGGGGCGGGGACAGTACCTAGCACAGATACGCAGTATTTT

D gene: -
clone size: -
V gene: TRBV14
CDR3 length: 16
J gene: TRBJ2-5
CDR3 protein: CASSPGDTSLQETQYF
CDR3 DNA: TGTGCCAGCAGCCCCGGGGACACATCGTTACAAGAGACCCAGTACTTC

D gene: -
clone size: -
V gene: TRBV11-2
CDR3 length: 15
J gene: TRBJ2-7
CDR3 protein: CASSPIYGSLGEQYF
CDR3 DNA: TGTGCCAGCAGCCCGATTTATGGTTCCCTAGGCGAGCAGTACTTC

D gene: -
clone size: -
V gene: TRBV5-1
CDR3 length: 14
J gene: TRBJ1-1
CDR3 protein: CASSYQGFNTEAFF
CDR3 DNA: TGCGCCAGCAGCTACCAGGGTTTTAACACTGAAGCTTTCTTT

D gene: TRBD1
clone size: -
V gene: TRBV28
CDR3 length: 14
J gene: TRBJ1-2
CDR3 protein: CASSGTGPNYGYTF
CDR3 DNA: TGTGCCAGCAGTGGGACAGGGCCTAACTATGGCTACACCTTC

D gene: -
clone size: -
V gene: TRBV6-1
CDR3 length: 13
J gene: TRBJ1-2
CDR3 protein: CASRHSGIYGYTF
CDR3 DNA: TGTGCCAGCAGACACAGCGGGATCTATGGCTACACCTTC

D gene: TRBD1
clone size: -
V gene: TRBV2
CDR3 length: 18
J gene: TRBJ2-3
CDR3 protein: CASSEIGSWTGSTDTQYF
CDR3 DNA: TGTGCCAGCAGTGAAATTGGGTCCTGGACAGGGTCGACAGATACGCAGTATTTT

D gene: -
clone size: -
V gene: TRBV13
CDR3 length: 14
J gene: TRBJ2-7
CDR3 protein: CASSPRDHSYEQYF
CDR3 DNA: TGTGCCAGCAGCCCCCGGGACCACTCCTACGAGCAGTACTTC

D gene: TRBD1
clone size: -
V gene: TRBV7-2
CDR3 length: 16
J gene: TRBJ2-4
CDR3 protein: CASSLGQGATKNIQYF
CDR3 DNA: TGTGCCAGCAGCTTGGGACAGGGGGCAACCAAAAACATTCAGTACTTC

D gene: TRBD1
clone size: -
V gene: TRBV7-9
CDR3 length: 15
J gene: TRBJ1-6
CDR3 protein: CASLGGVEGNSPLHF
CDR3 DNA: TGTGCCAGCTTAGGGGGCGTTGAGGGGAATTCACCCCTCCACTTT

D gene: -
clone size: -
V gene: TRBV5-1
CDR3 length: 14
J gene: TRBJ2-5
CDR3 protein: CASSLGTGDGTQYF
CDR3 DNA: TGCGCCAGCAGCTTAGGGACCGGGGATGGGACCCAGTACTTC

D gene: -
clone size: -
V gene: TRBV7-2
CDR3 length: 14
J gene: TRBJ2-1
CDR3 protein: CASSPDWTYNEQFF
CDR3 DNA: TGTGCCAGCAGCCCGGACTGGACCTACAATGAGCAGTTCTTC

D gene: -
clone size: -
V gene: TRBV19
CDR3 length: 15
J gene: TRBJ1-3
CDR3 protein: CASSMDPQSGNTIYF
CDR3 DNA: TGTGCCAGTAGTATGGACCCCCAATCTGGAAACACCATATATTTT

D gene: -
clone size: once
V gene: TRBV10-3
CDR3 length: 14
J gene: TRBJ1-3
CDR3 protein: CAISETRAGNTIYF
CDR3 DNA: TGTGCCATCAGTGAGACAAGAGCGGGAAACACCATATATTTT

D gene: -
clone size: -
V gene: TRBV4-1
CDR3 length: 16
J gene: TRBJ2-7
CDR3 protein: CASSQEVGARRYEQYF
CDR3 DNA: TGCGCCAGCAGCCAAGAAGTAGGGGCCCGGCGGTACGAGCAGTACTTC

D gene: TRBD1
clone size: few
V gene: TRBV18
CDR3 length: 15
J gene: TRBJ1-1
CDR3 protein: CASSPSGQGWAEAFF
CDR3 DNA: TGTGCCAGCTCACCATCCGGACAGGGATGGGCTGAAGCTTTCTTT

D gene: TRBD1
clone size: once
V gene: TRBV27
CDR3 length: 18
J gene: TRBJ2-7
CDR3 protein: CASSLLAGGETHPYEQYF
CDR3 DNA: TGTGCCAGCAGTTTATTGGCAGGGGGCGAAACTCACCCCTACGAGCAGTACTTC

D gene: -
clone size: -
V gene: TRBV27
CDR3 length: 15
J gene: TRBJ2-3
CDR3 protein: CASSLGGGPTDTQYF
CDR3 DNA: TGTGCCAGCAGTTTAGGGGGCGGGCCCACAGATACGCAGTATTTT

D gene: -
clone size: -
V gene: TRBV5-6
CDR3 length: 14
J gene: TRBJ2-7
CDR3 protein: CASSPFEGSYEQYF
CDR3 DNA: TGTGCCAGCAGCCCCTTTGAGGGGTCCTACGAGCAGTACTTC

D gene: -
clone size: -
V gene: TRBV5-4
CDR3 length: 14
J gene: TRBJ2-7
CDR3 protein: CASSLGGGGNEQYF
CDR3 DNA: TGTGCCAGCAGCTTGGGAGGGGGGGGTAACGAGCAGTACTTC

D gene: -
clone size: -
V gene: TRBV30
CDR3 length: 12
J gene: TRBJ2-7
CDR3 protein: CAWSVFVHEQYF
CDR3 DNA: TGTGCCTGGAGTGTATTTGTCCACGAGCAGTACTTC

D gene: -
clone size: -
V gene: TRBV5-4
CDR3 length: 15
J gene: TRBJ1-2
CDR3 protein: CASSLSQTGNYGYTF
CDR3 DNA: TGTGCCAGCAGCCTCAGCCAAACAGGGAACTATGGCTACACCTTC

D gene: TRBD2
clone size: -
V gene: TRBV4-2
CDR3 length: 16
J gene: TRBJ2-7
CDR3 protein: CASSQDGTSGGYEQYF
CDR3 DNA: TGTGCCAGCAGCCAAGATGGGACTAGCGGGGGGTACGAGCAGTACTTC

D gene: TRBD1
clone size: -
V gene: TRBV11-2
CDR3 length: 14
J gene: TRBJ2-7
CDR3 protein: CASSLAQGAYEQYF
CDR3 DNA: TGTGCCAGCAGCTTAGCACAGGGGGCCTACGAGCAGTACTTC

D gene: TRBD1
clone size: -
V gene: TRBV19
CDR3 length: 18
J gene: TRBJ1-3
CDR3 protein: CASRPDRGAESFRNTIYF
CDR3 DNA: TGTGCCAGTCGTCCGGACAGGGGTGCCGAGAGTTTTCGAAACACCATATATTTT

D gene: TRBD1
clone size: -
V gene: TRBV9
CDR3 length: 18
J gene: TRBJ2-2
CDR3 protein: CASSVAWQGVTNTGELFF
CDR3 DNA: TGTGCCAGCAGCGTAGCTTGGCAGGGGGTTACGAACACCGGGGAGCTGTTTTTT

D gene: TRBD2
clone size: -
V gene: TRBV29-1
CDR3 length: 13
J gene: TRBJ2-1
CDR3 protein: CSSSGTRTGEQFF
CDR3 DNA: TGCAGCTCGAGCGGGACTCGAACGGGTGAGCAGTTCTTC

D gene: TRBD1
clone size: -
V gene: TRBV29-1
CDR3 length: 13
J gene: TRBJ1-2
CDR3 protein: CSVQQGYNYGYTF
CDR3 DNA: TGCAGCGTTCAACAGGGGTATAACTATGGCTACACCTTC

D gene: TRBD1
clone size: -
V gene: TRBV5-4
CDR3 length: 15
J gene: TRBJ1-2
CDR3 protein: CASSWRTGETYGYTF
CDR3 DNA: TGTGCCAGCAGCTGGAGGACAGGGGAGACCTATGGCTACACCTTC

D gene: -
clone size: few
V gene: TRBV2
CDR3 length: 15
J gene: TRBJ2-1
CDR3 protein: CASSVLGQGYNEQFF
CDR3 DNA: TGTGCCAGCAGTGTCTTGGGTCAGGGGTACAATGAGCAGTTCTTC

D gene: -
clone size: -
V gene: TRBV25-1
CDR3 length: 14
J gene: TRBJ1-2
CDR3 protein: CASSEGWGMNGYTF
CDR3 DNA: TGTGCCAGCAGTGAGGGTTGGGGAATGAATGGCTACACCTTC

D gene: -
clone size: -
V gene: TRBV5-7
CDR3 length: 11
J gene: TRBJ2-1
CDR3 protein: CASSAGLPQFF
CDR3 DNA: TGTGCCAGCAGCGCGGGACTCCCACAGTTCTTC

D gene: -
clone size: -
V gene: TRBV18
CDR3 length: 13
J gene: TRBJ2-7
CDR3 protein: CASSPGDGYEQYF
CDR3 DNA: TGTGCCAGCTCACCAGGCGACGGCTACGAGCAGTACTTC

D gene: -
clone size: -
V gene: TRBV19
CDR3 length: 13
J gene: TRBJ1-5
CDR3 protein: CASSVRSHQPQHF
CDR3 DNA: TGTGCCAGTAGTGTCCGAAGTCATCAGCCCCAGCATTTT

D gene: -
clone size: -
V gene: TRBV10-3
CDR3 length: 15
J gene: TRBJ1-1
CDR3 protein: CAISEPLTGGTEAFF
CDR3 DNA: TGTGCCATCAGTGAGCCCCTGACAGGCGGAACTGAAGCTTTCTTT

D gene: -
clone size: once
V gene: TRBV18
CDR3 length: 16
J gene: TRBJ2-2
CDR3 protein: CASSPRERRNTGELFF
CDR3 DNA: TGTGCCAGCTCACCACGCGAGCGGCGGAACACCGGGGAGCTGTTTTTT

D gene: -
clone size: -
V gene: TRBV28
CDR3 length: 13
J gene: TRBJ1-1
CDR3 protein: CASSFRANTEAFF
CDR3 DNA: TGTGCCAGCAGTTTCAGGGCGAACACTGAAGCTTTCTTT

D gene: -
clone size: -
V gene: TRBV2
CDR3 length: 13
J gene: TRBJ1-1
CDR3 protein: CASMDSYFTEAFF
CDR3 DNA: TGTGCCAGCATGGACTCCTATTTCACTGAAGCTTTCTTT

D gene: TRBD2
clone size: -
V gene: TRBV4-1
CDR3 length: 15
J gene: TRBJ2-7
CDR3 protein: CASSAGLGSSYEQYF
CDR3 DNA: TGCGCCAGCAGCGCGGGACTAGGAAGCTCCTACGAGCAGTACTTC

D gene: -
clone size: -
V gene: TRBV2
CDR3 length: 11
J gene: TRBJ2-1
CDR3 protein: CASSLANEQFF
CDR3 DNA: TGTGCCAGCAGCCTAGCGAATGAGCAGTTCTTC

D gene: -
clone size: -
V gene: TRBV19
CDR3 length: 14
J gene: TRBJ2-3
CDR3 protein: CATRDRGTTDTQYF
CDR3 DNA: TGTGCAACCCGGGATCGGGGCACCACAGATACGCAGTATTTT